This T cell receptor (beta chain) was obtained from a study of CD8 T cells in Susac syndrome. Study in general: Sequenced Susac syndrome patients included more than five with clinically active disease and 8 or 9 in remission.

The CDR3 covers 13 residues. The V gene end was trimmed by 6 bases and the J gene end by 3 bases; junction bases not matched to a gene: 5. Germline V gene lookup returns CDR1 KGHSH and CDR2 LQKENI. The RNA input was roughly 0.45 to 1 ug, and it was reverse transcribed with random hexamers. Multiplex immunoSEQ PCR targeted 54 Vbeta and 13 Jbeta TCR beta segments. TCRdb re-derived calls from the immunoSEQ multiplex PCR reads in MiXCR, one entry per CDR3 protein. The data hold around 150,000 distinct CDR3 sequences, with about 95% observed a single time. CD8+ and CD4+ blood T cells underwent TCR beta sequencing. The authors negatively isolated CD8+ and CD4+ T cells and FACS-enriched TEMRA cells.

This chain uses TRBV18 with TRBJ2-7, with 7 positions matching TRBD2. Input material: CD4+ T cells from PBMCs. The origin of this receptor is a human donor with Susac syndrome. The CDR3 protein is CASSREYGYEQYF. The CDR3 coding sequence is TGTGCCAGCTCGCGGGAGTACGGCTACGAGCAGTACTTC. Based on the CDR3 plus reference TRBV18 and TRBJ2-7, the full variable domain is NAGVMQNPRHLVRRRGQEARLRCSPMKGHSHVYWYRQLPEEGLKFMVYLQKENIIDESGMPKERFSAEFPKEGPSILRIQQVVRGDSAAYFCASSREYGYEQYFGPGTRLTVT.